The T cell receptor beta chain under discussion was sequenced for a study of beta chain features in type 1 diabetes. Study-wide results and limits: Overrepresentation of cells with high TCR expression could result from cDNA sequencing. The similarity of naive, central memory and Treg TCRB repertoires appeared greater among patients than among healthy donors.

Looked up from germline, CDR1 is MDHEN and CDR2 is SYDVKM. V lost 7 bases to trimming and J lost 4 bases, with 14 bases between them. The CDR3 sequence is 14 residues long. With respect to this clone: Antigen unknown.

Reverse transcribing all isolated RNA meant expressed TCRB transcripts were sequenced. Data came from immunoSEQ multiplex PCR; TCRdb stores just in-frame clones and leaves some out. The data show just over 600,000 clones, around 15% seen once. This sequence joins TRBV28 and TRBJ2-1, with D tentatively TRBD1 or TRBD2 (5 bases each). This TCR derives from a young man in good health. The material sequenced was naive CD4+ T cells from blood. The CDR3 region has the DNA TGTGCCAGCAATGAGGGGAACCGATACAATGAGCAGTTCTTC. Translated: CASNEGNRYNEQFF.